This T cell receptor beta chain appears in the sequencing data of a study of shared clonotypes between healthy human individuals. Whole-study findings and limits: Clonotypes shared by all four donors outscored non-shared clonotypes in generation probability.

The study separated CD4+ cells into CD45RA+ naive and CD45RA-negative memory subsets. The CDR3 sequence is 13 residues long. Germline CDR1 and CDR2: SGHRS and YFSETQ. A word on this clone: Antigen unknown.

In the authors' methods: Filtering differed for immunoSEQ, which gave only junction sequences without quality scores. The repertoire was sequenced with immunoSEQ multiplex PCR; TCRdb's copy has only in-frame clones and lacks some. D and trimming come from the DNA, and the V and J calls and clone size come from that table. This sample yields more than 1 million clones, of which roughly 74% are seen a single time; more than 0.45% belongs to the top ten. The material sequenced was memory CD4+ T cells from PBMCs. As to subset: CD45RA-negative fraction. The sequence derives from a man between 18 and 29 years old in good health. Some clones in this sample may be carry-over from other donors' samples. The genes are TRBV5-1 and TRBJ2-5, with a weak D call TRBD2 (5 bases). The DNA end is a closer match to TRBJ2-7, so the J assignment may be wrong. The CDR3: CASSWGVGYEQYF. The CDR3 nucleotides read TGCGCCAGCAGCTGGGGAGTGGGATACGAGCAGTACTTC.